This TCR beta chain was recovered during a study of radiotherapy plus CTLA-4 blockade in lung cancer. As for the study in general: Among patients, about 17% showed objective responses, and approximately 30% had disease control. Points from the study as a whole: Interferon-beta and early blood T cell clone dynamics reportedly predicted response best.

Data came from immunoSEQ multiplex PCR; TCRdb stores just in-frame clones and leaves some out. The sample records tens of thousands of clones, roughly 84% being singletons. Receiving focal radiation plus CTLA-4 blockade with ipilimumab were patients who had chemo-refractory metastatic non-small-cell lung cancer. As concerns this clone: The antigen remains unidentified.

Germline loops: CDR1 SEHNR, CDR2 FQNEAQ (reference sequence). Trimming removed 5 bases at V and 7 bases at J, with 11 bases between. The CDR3 length is 12 residues. The chain has TRBV7-9 and TRBJ1-2; D is ambiguous. The sequence was obtained from a human donor with non-small cell lung cancer that progressed on radiotherapy plus ipilimumab. The material was peripheral blood, obtained from a patient treated with radiotherapy plus ipilimumab. The CDR3 loop is CASSLQGFGYTF. Written as DNA, the CDR3 is TGTGCCAGCAGCCTTCAAGGGTTTGGCTACACCTTC.